Presented here are 15 T cell receptor beta chains from one specimen sequenced in a study of cytomegalovirus exposure and HLA in healthy donors. Sequencing used immunoSEQ multiplex PCR; TCRdb keeps in-frame clones, though not all of them. The sample shows hundreds of thousands of clones, 83% of them seen only once. Source material: PBMCs. These receptors all come from a woman aged 18-30 years in good health and CMV-seronegative.

J is TRBJ1-5 and V is TRBV6-5; 10 bases align to TRBD1. Looked up from germline, CDR1 is MNHEY and CDR2 is SVGAGI. The V and J ends lost 6 bases and 6 bases, in that order; junction bases with no gene match: 8. The CDR3 length is 15 residues. CDR3: CASSPGTGVSQPQHF. The CDR3 DNA follows: TGTGCCAGCAGCCCCGGGACAGGGGTAAGTCAGCCCCAGCATTTT.

V usage is TRBV30 and J usage is TRBJ1-6; D is unclear. Germline V gives CDR1 GTSNPN, CDR2 SVGIG (reference sequence). The CDR3 sequence is 14 residues long. With 1 base removed from V and 6 bases from J, the gap between germline ends came to 10 bases. The CDR3 sequence: CAWSGARTNSPLHF. The CDR3 DNA reads as TGTGCCTGGAGTGGGGCGCGGACTAATTCACCCCTCCACTTT.

This chain connects TRBV10-2 to TRBJ2-5, with TRBD2 matching over 8 bases. Germline CDR1 WSHSY, CDR2 SAAADI. V was pared by 8 bases and J by 3 bases, with 11 bases of the junction left unmatched. This CDR3 region has 15 residues. CDR3 sequence reads: CASQLRGGLKETQYF. For the CDR3, the DNA is TGCGCCAGCCAGCTACGCGGGGGGCTGAAAGAGACCCAGTACTTC.

This chain connects TRBV30 to TRBJ2-1; D uncertain. Trimming took off 3 bases at V and 5 bases at J, with 20 bases between the two ends. The CDR3 spans 16 residues. Germline values: CDR1 GTSNPN, CDR2 SVGIG (reference sequence). The CDR3 loop reads CAWRGFGRMIDNEQFF. CDR3 nucleotide sequence: TGTGCCTGGAGGGGATTCGGCAGGATGATCGACAATGAGCAGTTCTTC.

This chain joins TRBV10-2 and TRBJ1-2; 10 bases are a match to TRBD1. The germline gives CDR1 WSHSY, CDR2 SAAADI. Trimming took 7 bases from V and 5 from J; bases not matched to a gene: 1. This CDR3 comprises 12 residues. The CDR3 is CASKDRGYGYTF. CDR3 coding DNA: TGCGCCAGCAAGGACAGGGGGTATGGCTACACCTTC.

This clone was detected a few times. The gene calls are TRBV28 and TRBJ1-2; D is perhaps TRBD1 (6 bases). The CDR3 extends over 14 amino acids. Per germline, CDR1 MDHEN and CDR2 SYDVKM. Trimming took 2 bases from V and 2 from J, leaving 9 bases between them. The CDR3 loop is CASSLMQGNYGYTF. The CDR3 nucleotides read TGTGCCAGCAGTTTAATGCAGGGGAACTATGGCTACACCTTC.

The chain links TRBV30 to TRBJ2-1, with unresolved D. V was pared by 4 bases and J by 10 bases, with 14 bases between. The V gene's germline CDR1 is GTSNPN and CDR2 SVGIG (reference sequence). CDR3 length: 12 residues. DNA of the CDR3: TGTGCCTGGAAGAATTTAGTTCAAGAGCAGTTCTTC. It encodes CAWKNLVQEQFF.

The chain joins TRBV6-1 to TRBJ2-1, with TRBD2 matching 9 bases. This CDR3 has 15 residues. Germline V CDR1 and CDR2: MNHNS, SASEGT. The trim removed 3 bases at V and 7 bases at J, leaving 7 bases unmatched. CDR3 amino acids: CASSDPHSGGNEQFF. CDR3 nucleotides: TGTGCCAGCAGTGACCCTCATAGCGGGGGAAATGAGCAGTTCTTC.

This clone has just one count. The CDR3, as DNA: TGTGCCAGCAGCCCGGGACTAGCGGGAAGAGAGACCCAGTACTTC. It codes for CASSPGLAGRETQYF. This chain joins TRBV6-1 and TRBJ2-5; 13 positions agree with TRBD2. The CDR3 totals 15 residues. Germline loops: CDR1 MNHNS, CDR2 SASEGT. V shed 6 bases, J shed 4 bases, and the junction held 5 bases outside the gene matches.

This chain joins TRBV4-2 and TRBJ2-7; D unclear. Germline V CDR1 and CDR2: LGHNA, YNFKEQ. The CDR3 runs 15 residues. Trimming removed 3 bases at V and 0 bases at J, with 12 bases between. The CDR3 spells CASSHLSQSSYEQYF. CDR3 in DNA: TGTGCCAGCAGCCATTTGTCCCAATCCTCCTACGAGCAGTACTTC.

This chain uses TRBV14 with TRBJ2-1; D gene ambiguous. V lost 1 base and J 10 bases, leaving 8 bases between the germline ends. The CDR3 covers 12 residues. In germline, CDR1 is SGHDN, CDR2 FVKESK. The chain's CDR3 is CASSQGYGEQFF. In nucleotides, the CDR3 is TGTGCCAGCAGCCAAGGGTACGGGGAGCAGTTCTTC.

The genes are TRBV15 and TRBJ1-2, with TRBD1 matching 11 bases. Germline values: CDR1 LNHNV, CDR2 YYDKDF (reference sequence). The junction had 12 bases not matched to a gene; V was cut back by 4 bases and J by 8 bases. CDR3 length: 16 amino acids. CDR3 loop: CATSKPGTGGLGGYTF. In DNA form, the CDR3 reads TGTGCCACCAGCAAGCCCGGGACAGGGGGATTGGGGGGCTACACCTTC. Full variable domain (missing parts from reference TRBV15 and TRBJ1-2): DAMVIQNPRYQVTQFGKPVTLSCSQTLNHNVMYWYQQKSSQAPKLLFHYYDKDFNNEADTPDNFQSRRPNTSFCFLDIRSPGLGDTAMYLCATSKPGTGGLGGYTFGSGTRLTVV.

A single count supports this clone. CDR3 DNA sequence: TGTGCCGGCCTATTGATGGGGGGGGACACTGAAGCTTTCTTT. It specifies CAGLLMGGDTEAFF. The V and J genes are TRBV2 and TRBJ1-1, with TRBD1 as a possible D gene (5 bases). The V gene's germline CDR1 is SNHLY and CDR2 FYNNEI. Trimming removed 11 bases from V and 3 bases from J, with 19 bases in between. CDR3 length equals 14 residues.

The gene calls are TRBV6-1 and TRBJ1-5, with TRBD1 identical over 8 bases. V trimming: 6 bases; J trimming: 7 bases; junction bases outside the gene matches: 8. The CDR3 covers 14 residues. Germline V gene sequence: CDR1 MNHNS, CDR2 SASEGT. CDR3 sequence reads: CASRQGVEGQPQHF. DNA of the CDR3: TGTGCCAGCAGACAGGGGGTTGAGGGACAGCCCCAGCATTTT.

The DNA for the CDR3 is TGCAGCGTTGAAGGCAGGGACGAGCAGTACTTC. This sequence encodes CSVEGRDEQYF. V and J are TRBV29-1 and TRBJ2-7; a weak D match, TRBD1 (5 bases). CDR3 size: 11 residues. Germline-derived CDR1 and CDR2 are SQVTM and ANQGSEA. The ends were cut back, 1 base at V and 5 bases at J, with 6 bases in the middle.